The 25 T cell receptor beta chains presented below share a single source sample, sequenced in a study of OX40 agonist ivuxolimab in advanced cancers. Data came from immunoSEQ multiplex PCR; TCRdb stores just in-frame clones and leaves some out. The sample has roughly 50,000 clones, approximately 90% seen once; the top ten hold 10%. The source material was CD4+ or CD8+ T cells sorted from blood, sampled in a trial of the OX40 agonist ivuxolimab. Every receptor here comes from an adult with an advanced solid tumor such as melanoma, head and neck, liver or kidney cancer.

The chain carries TRBV6-1 and TRBJ1-5, with D unclear. Germline CDR1 MNHNS, CDR2 SASEGT. V was trimmed by 5 bases and J by 1 base, leaving 9 bases between them. The CDR3 length is 14 residues. CDR3 nucleotide sequence: TGTGCCAGCAGTAACCGCGGCAGCAATCAGCCCCAGCATTTT. This gives the protein CASSNRGSNQPQHF.

This chain joins TRBV7-9 and TRBJ2-5, with 10 bases aligning to TRBD2. In germline, CDR1 is SEHNR, CDR2 FQNEAQ (reference sequence). The length of the CDR3 is 15 residues. V lost 5 bases, J lost 4 bases, and 7 bases stayed unmatched. CDR3 nucleotide sequence: TGTGCCAGCAGCCCAAAGCGGGGGGGCCGAGAGACCCAGTACTTC. It codes for CASSPKRGGRETQYF.

V gene TRBV7-9 combines with J gene TRBJ2-6, with 7 bases identical to TRBD1. The trim removed 3 bases at V and 3 bases at J, leaving 8 bases unmatched. Germline assignment: CDR1 SEHNR and CDR2 FQNEAQ (reference sequence). CDR3 length equals 17 residues. The CDR3 nucleotides read TGTGCCAGCAGCTTCCCGGGACAGAATAGTGGGGCCAACGTCCTGACTTTC. Encoded protein: CASSFPGQNSGANVLTF.

This rearrangement joins TRBV4-3 to TRBJ2-7, with 11 bases aligning to TRBD2. V was clipped by 5 bases and J by 9 bases; unmatched bases: 12. This CDR3 comprises 15 residues. Germline V gives CDR1 LGHNA, CDR2 YSLEER. The CDR3 DNA reads TGCGCCAGCAGCGAGGGACTAGCGGTCCCTCCCTGGCAGTACTTC. Encoded protein: CASSEGLAVPPWQYF.

The rearrangement uses TRBV6-6 and TRBJ1-1; D is unresolved. This CDR3 region has 14 residues. V lost 3 bases and J 6 bases, leaving 14 bases between the germline ends. CDR1 and CDR2 from the germline V gene are MNHNY and SVGAGI (reference sequence). CDR3 in amino acids: CASSYRAGQAEAFF. The CDR3 bases are TGTGCCAGCAGTTATCGCGCCGGCCAGGCTGAAGCTTTCTTT.

The CDR3 DNA reads as TGTGCCAGCAGCCTCCGGTTGGCAGATACGCAGTATTTT. Its protein is CASSLRLADTQYF. The chain employs TRBV7-9 and TRBJ2-3; D gene unclear. The CDR3 contains 13 residues. Germline V lookup: CDR1 SEHNR, CDR2 FQNEAQ (reference sequence). V lost 5 bases and J lost 4, with 10 bases in between.

V gene TRBV5-1 combines with J gene TRBJ1-4; tentatively, D is TRBD1 (6 bases). CDR1 and CDR2 from the germline V gene are SGHRS and YFSETQ. Trimming cost V 7 bases and J 0 bases, with 13 bases left between them. This CDR3 spans 15 amino acids. CDR3: CASGYSGATNEKLFF. In nucleotides, the CDR3 is TGCGCCAGCGGCTACTCAGGGGCAACTAATGAAAAACTGTTTTTT.

The chain links TRBV5-1 to TRBJ2-6; TRBD2 might be the D (6 bases). The CDR3 sequence is 18 residues long. V was pared by 1 base and J by 2 bases, with 16 bases between. Germline V CDR1 and CDR2: SGHRS, YFSETQ. The CDR3 DNA sequence: TGCGCCAGCAGCTTGAGCGGCAGGACTACAGCTGGGGCCAACGTCCTGACTTTC. It yields the protein CASSLSGRTTAGANVLTF.

The rearrangement uses TRBV19 and TRBJ2-3, with D perhaps matching TRBD1 (6 bases). CDR1 and CDR2 (germline): LNHDA, SQIVND (reference sequence). This CDR3 comprises 23 residues. Trimming shortened V by 2 bases and J by 2 bases, and 35 bases separated the two germline ends. The CDR3 loop reads CASSISGRGQDYLSTLATDTQYF. For the CDR3, the DNA is TGTGCCAGTAGTATATCGGGCAGGGGCCAAGACTACCTCTCTACCCTTGCCACAGATACGCAGTATTTT.

DNA of the CDR3: TGCGCCAGCAGCCGGGAGGTCAGGGCAGAATTGGAGTACTTC. It yields the protein CASSREVRAELEYF. This sequence joins TRBV23-1 and TRBJ2-7, with 7 bases lining up with TRBD2. TRBV23-1 is an ORF, and what it does is uncertain. This CDR3 has 14 residues. V lost 6 bases and J lost 11; bases outside the gene matches: 16.

For the CDR3, the DNA is TGTGCCAGTAAGCTGGGAAGGACTGAAGCTTTCTTT. Amino acid sequence: CASKLGRTEAFF. V usage is TRBV19 and J usage is TRBJ1-1; D is undetermined. Germline V gene lookup returns CDR1 LNHDA and CDR2 SQIVND (reference sequence). V shed 7 bases and J shed 5 bases, with 11 bases lying between them. The CDR3 is 12 amino acids.

The V gene is TRBV5-8, the J gene TRBJ1-5; D is undetermined. The CDR3 consists of 14 residues. Germline CDR1 is SGHTS and CDR2 is YDEGEE. The ends were cut back, 4 bases at V and 5 bases at J, with 13 bases in the middle. Here the CDR3 reads CASSPEALYQPQHF. The CDR3 DNA sequence: TGTGCCAGCAGCCCGGAGGCACTCTATCAGCCCCAGCATTTT. Combining the CDR3 with reference TRBV5-8 and TRBJ1-5 gives the whole variable domain EAGVTQSPTHLIKTRGQQATLRCSPISGHTSVYWYQQALGLGLQFLLWYDEGEERNRGNFPPRFSGRQFPNYSSELNVNALELEDSALYLCASSPEALYQPQHFGDGTRLSIL.

The rearrangement uses TRBV27 and TRBJ1-5; 9 bases are a match to TRBD1. The CDR3 has 15 amino acids. V shed 5 bases and J 5 bases; nucleotides not matched to a gene: 7. Germline-derived CDR1 and CDR2 are MNHEY and SMNVEV (reference sequence). CDR3 in amino acids: CASSAGTGTHQPQHF. The CDR3, as DNA: TGTGCCAGCAGTGCGGGGACAGGGACACATCAGCCCCAGCATTTT.

This chain uses TRBV27 with TRBJ1-1; TRBD1 is a possible D gene (5 bases). The V gene lost 4 bases and the J gene lost 3 bases, with 9 bases spanning the gap. Germline V lookup: CDR1 MNHEY, CDR2 SMNVEV (reference sequence). This CDR3 spans 13 amino acids. CDR3 protein: CASSSQGHTEAFF. CDR3 DNA sequence: TGTGCCAGCAGTTCCCAGGGCCACACTGAAGCTTTCTTT.

The chain carries TRBV5-8 and TRBJ2-1; unclear D gene. Trimming took off 4 bases at V and 1 base at J, with 6 bases between the two ends. Per germline, CDR1 SGHTS and CDR2 YDEGEE. The CDR3 is 13 residues long. The CDR3 here is CASSRVSYNEQFF. DNA for the CDR3: TGTGCCAGCAGCCGGGTTTCCTACAATGAGCAGTTCTTC.

The chain carries TRBV18 and TRBJ1-1, with D possibly TRBD1 on 6 matching bases. Deletions cut 6 bases from V and 8 bases from J, with 19 bases between. Looked up from germline, CDR1 is KGHSH and CDR2 is LQKENI. This CDR3 has 14 residues. CDR3 coding DNA: TGTGCCAGCTCCCCCGTCACAGGGATTGGGGAAGCTTTCTTT. As protein: CASSPVTGIGEAFF.

This clone appeared a few times. J is TRBJ2-4 and V is TRBV6-6; D not certain. The CDR3 consists of 13 residues. Germline V gene sequence: CDR1 MNHNY, CDR2 SVGAGI (reference sequence). V dropped 3 bases and J dropped 4 bases, with 7 bases sitting between them. This chain's CDR3 is CASSYRLKNIQYF. As DNA, the CDR3 is TGTGCCAGCAGTTATCGTCTAAAAAACATTCAGTACTTC.

J is TRBJ1-3 and V is TRBV27; D gene uncertain. The germline CDR1 and CDR2 sequences are MNHEY and SMNVEV (reference sequence). With 1 base removed from V and 1 base from J, the gap between germline ends came to 8 bases. This CDR3 contains 15 residues. CDR3 amino acids: CASSLFVGSGNTIYF. DNA for the CDR3: TGTGCCAGCAGTTTATTCGTGGGATCTGGAAACACCATATATTTT.

The chain is built from TRBV6-6 and TRBJ1-6; the D is unclear. From germline, CDR1 is MNHNY and CDR2 SVGAGI (reference sequence). The CDR3 totals 14 residues. V was cut by 8 bases and J by 0 bases, with 8 bases left in between. The CDR3 DNA reads TGTGCCAGCCTACAGAGCTCCTATAATTCACCCCTCCACTTT. Residues: CASLQSSYNSPLHF.

The J gene is TRBJ1-2, the V gene TRBV29-1; D remains ambiguous. The germline V gene encodes CDR1 SQVTM and CDR2 ANQGSEA. V lost 0 bases, J lost 2 bases, and 10 bases lay in between. There are 14 residues in the CDR3. CDR3 in amino acids: CSVEEARKNYGYTF. The CDR3 DNA is TGCAGCGTTGAAGAGGCAAGGAAGAACTATGGCTACACCTTC.

The chain joins TRBV5-6 to TRBJ1-3; no reliable D call. V was cut by 0 bases and J by 3 bases, with 1 base left in between. The CDR3 spans 12 residues. Germline V gene data show CDR1 as SGHDT and CDR2 as YYEEEE. For the CDR3, the DNA is TGTGCCAGCAGCTTGGGTGGAAACACCATATATTTT. Translated, it gives CASSLGGNTIYF.

The CDR3 DNA follows: TGCGCCAGCAGCCGAATCGGCGGGCCATCCTACGAGCAGTACTTC. It encodes CASSRIGGPSYEQYF. This chain links TRBV4-3 with TRBJ2-7, with TRBD2 as a possible D gene (5 bases). V was pared by 4 bases and J by 1 base, with 14 bases between. CDR1 LGHNA and CDR2 YSLEER come from the germline V gene. The CDR3 contains 15 residues.

This clone occurred a few times. The gene calls are TRBV11-2 and TRBJ2-7; D gene ambiguous. CDR3 size: 12 residues. In germline, CDR1 is SGHAT, CDR2 FQNNGV. The V and J ends lost 7 bases and 0 bases respectively, with 7 bases between them. The CDR3 spells CASTVSSYEQYF. Written as DNA, the CDR3 is TGTGCCAGCACGGTCAGCTCCTACGAGCAGTACTTC.

This rearrangement joins TRBV28 to TRBJ1-3; D uncertain. V was shortened by 3 bases and J by 4 bases, with 4 bases between the two germline ends. The CDR3 runs 12 residues. Germline V gene lookup returns CDR1 MDHEN and CDR2 SYDVKM. The DNA of the CDR3 is TGTGCCAGCAGTTTTCAGGGAAACACCATATATTTT. This sequence encodes CASSFQGNTIYF.

The chain employs TRBV6-4 and TRBJ1-4; D is undetermined. Deletions cut 6 bases from V and 5 bases from J, with 16 bases between. This CDR3 has 15 residues. Germline V gene sequence: CDR1 MRHNA, CDR2 SNTAGT. CDR3 sequence reads: CASSLRGELNEKLFF. DNA for the CDR3: TGTGCCAGCAGCCTCCGTGGAGAACTGAATGAAAAACTGTTTTTT.